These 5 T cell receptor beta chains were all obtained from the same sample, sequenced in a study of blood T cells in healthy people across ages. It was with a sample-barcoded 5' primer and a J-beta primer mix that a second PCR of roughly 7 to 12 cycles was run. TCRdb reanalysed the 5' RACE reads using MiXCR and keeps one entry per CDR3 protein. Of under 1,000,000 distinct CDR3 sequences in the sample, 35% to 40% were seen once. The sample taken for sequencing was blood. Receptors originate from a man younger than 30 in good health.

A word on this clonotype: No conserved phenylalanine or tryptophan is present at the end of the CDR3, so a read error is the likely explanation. The CDR3 sequence is CSASSGTYEQYL. The CDR3 DNA sequence: TGCAGTGCTAGCTCAGGGACCTACGAGCAGTACTTA. This chain connects TRBV20-1 to TRBJ2-7, with a weak D call TRBD1 (5 bases). CDR3 length equals 12 residues. Trimming left V 3 bases short and J 2 bases short, with 8 bases between. CDR1 and CDR2 from the germline V gene are DFQATT and SNEGSKA (reference sequence).

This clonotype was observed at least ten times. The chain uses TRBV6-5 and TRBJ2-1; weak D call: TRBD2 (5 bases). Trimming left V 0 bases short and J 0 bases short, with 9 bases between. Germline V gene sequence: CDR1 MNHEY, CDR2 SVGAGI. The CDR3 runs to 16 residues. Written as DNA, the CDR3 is TGTGCCAGCAGTTACTCGTATGGGAGCTCCTACAATGAGCAGTTCTTC. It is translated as CASSYSYGSSYNEQFF.

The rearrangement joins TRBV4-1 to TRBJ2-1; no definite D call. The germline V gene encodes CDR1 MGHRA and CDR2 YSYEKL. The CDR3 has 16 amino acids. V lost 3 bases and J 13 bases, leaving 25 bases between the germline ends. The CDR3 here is CASSQGQSERTKGQFF. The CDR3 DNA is TGCGCCAGCAGCCAGGGCCAGTCCGAAAGGACCAAAGGACAGTTCTTC.

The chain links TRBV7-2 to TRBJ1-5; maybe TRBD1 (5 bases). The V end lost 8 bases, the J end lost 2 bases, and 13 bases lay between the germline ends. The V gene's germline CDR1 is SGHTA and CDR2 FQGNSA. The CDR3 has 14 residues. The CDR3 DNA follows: TGTGCCAGCGGCGCGGGGGTTGGCAATCAGCCCCAGCATTTT. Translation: CASGAGVGNQPQHF.

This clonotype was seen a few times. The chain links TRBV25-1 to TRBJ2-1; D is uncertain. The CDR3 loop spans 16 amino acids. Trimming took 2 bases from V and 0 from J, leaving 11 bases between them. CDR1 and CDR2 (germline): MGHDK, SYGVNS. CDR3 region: CASSEVKESSYNEQFF. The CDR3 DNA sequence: TGTGCCAGCAGTGAAGTTAAGGAGAGCTCCTACAATGAGCAGTTCTTC. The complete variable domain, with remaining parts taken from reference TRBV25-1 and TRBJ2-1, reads EADIYQTPRYLVIGTGKKITLECSQTMGHDKMYWYQQDPGMELHLIHYSYGVNSTEKGDLSSESTVSRIRTEHFPLTLESARPSHTSQYLCASSEVKESSYNEQFFGPGTRLTVL.